These 8 T cell receptor beta chains were all obtained from the same sample, sequenced in a study of CD8 T cells in Susac syndrome. RNA in amounts of roughly 0.5 to 1 ug was reverse transcribed with random hexamers. Via MiXCR, TCRdb re-called the immunoSEQ multiplex PCR reads, giving one row per CDR3 protein. The sample has some 130,000 distinct CDR3 sequences, roughly 80% seen once; the top ten hold around 0.5%. Material for sequencing was CD8+ T cells from PBMCs. The origin of the receptors is a human donor with multiple sclerosis.

The chain uses TRBV6-1 and TRBJ1-1; D gene uncertain. Germline CDR1 and CDR2: MNHNS and SASEGT. The CDR3 has 14 amino acids. V was trimmed by 4 bases and J by 7 bases, leaving 16 bases between them. CDR3 in amino acids: CASSGNRELLEAFF. The CDR3 nucleotides read TGTGCCAGCAGTGGAAACCGGGAATTACTTGAAGCTTTCTTT.

The gene calls are TRBV27 and TRBJ2-1, with TRBD1 identical over 10 bases. V trimming: 3 bases; J trimming: 3 bases; junction bases outside the gene matches: 2. Germline V lookup: CDR1 MNHEY, CDR2 SMNVEV (reference sequence). The CDR3 extends over 15 amino acids. The chain's CDR3 is CASSFGTGVYNEQFF. The CDR3 DNA reads as TGTGCCAGCAGTTTTGGGACAGGGGTCTACAATGAGCAGTTCTTC.

As DNA, the CDR3 is TGTGCCAGCGGAGTACTAGATATGTCCTCCAAGCAGTACTTC. This sequence encodes CASGVLDMSSKQYF. The V and J genes are TRBV27 and TRBJ2-7; the D gene is possibly TRBD2 (5 bases). Germline V CDR1 and CDR2: MNHEY, SMNVEV (reference sequence). V was clipped by 8 bases and J by 8 bases, with 22 bases between them. The CDR3 has 14 amino acids.

This chain uses TRBV13 with TRBJ2-1; either TRBD1 or TRBD2 may supply D (5 bases each). CDR1 and CDR2 from the germline V gene are PRHDT and FYEKMQ (reference sequence). CDR3 length: 13 amino acids. V was clipped by 3 bases and J by 8 bases, with 11 bases between them. DNA of the CDR3: TGTGCCAGCAGCTTCCTCGAGGGGTATGAGCAGTTCTTC. Translating it yields CASSFLEGYEQFF.

This clonotype was observed once. This chain joins TRBV5-6 and TRBJ2-7, with D possibly TRBD1 on 6 matching bases. Trimming removed 4 bases at V and 3 bases at J, with 8 bases between. CDR3 length equals 12 residues. Germline-derived CDR1 and CDR2 are SGHDT and YYEEEE. CDR3 protein: CASSGQNYEQYV. Here the CDR3 DNA reads TGTGCCAGCAGCGGACAGAACTACGAGCAGTACGTC.

This rearrangement joins TRBV27 to TRBJ1-1; a weak D match, TRBD1 (6 bases). With 6 bases removed from V and 3 bases from J, the gap between germline ends came to 14 bases. Per germline, CDR1 MNHEY and CDR2 SMNVEV (reference sequence). There are 14 residues in the CDR3. CDR3 coding DNA: TGTGCCAGCAGCTTCGGTCGGGGGCACACTGAAGCTTTCTTT. Residues: CASSFGRGHTEAFF.

In the case of this clonotype: A junction boundary mismatches the germline segment, possibly from a read error. DNA of the CDR3: TGTGCCAGCAGCTTGGATGACAGGGTCTACACTGAGCAGTTCTTC. It specifies CASSLDDRVYTEQFF. V is TRBV5-5 and J is TRBJ2-1; 7 bases are shared with TRBD1. This CDR3 region has 15 residues. Per the germline V gene, CDR1 is SGHKS and CDR2 is YYEKEE (reference sequence). Drawing the rest from reference TRBV5-5 and TRBJ2-1, the complete variable domain is DAGVTQSPTHLIKTRGQQVTLRCSPISGHKSVSWYQQVLGQGPQFIFQYYEKEERGRGNFPDRFSARQFPNYSSELNVNALLLGDSALYLCASSLDDRVYTEQFFGPGTRLTVL.

A few counts support this clonotype. The chain combines TRBV3-1 with TRBJ1-1, with TRBD1 as a possible D gene (5 bases). The CDR3 runs 14 residues. CDR1 is LGHDT and CDR2 is YNNKEL in the germline V gene (reference sequence). Trimming removed 0 bases at V and 4 bases at J, with 9 bases between. The CDR3 DNA follows: TGTGCCAGCAGCCAAGACCCCGGGACCACTGAAGCTTTCTTT. Its translation: CASSQDPGTTEAFF.